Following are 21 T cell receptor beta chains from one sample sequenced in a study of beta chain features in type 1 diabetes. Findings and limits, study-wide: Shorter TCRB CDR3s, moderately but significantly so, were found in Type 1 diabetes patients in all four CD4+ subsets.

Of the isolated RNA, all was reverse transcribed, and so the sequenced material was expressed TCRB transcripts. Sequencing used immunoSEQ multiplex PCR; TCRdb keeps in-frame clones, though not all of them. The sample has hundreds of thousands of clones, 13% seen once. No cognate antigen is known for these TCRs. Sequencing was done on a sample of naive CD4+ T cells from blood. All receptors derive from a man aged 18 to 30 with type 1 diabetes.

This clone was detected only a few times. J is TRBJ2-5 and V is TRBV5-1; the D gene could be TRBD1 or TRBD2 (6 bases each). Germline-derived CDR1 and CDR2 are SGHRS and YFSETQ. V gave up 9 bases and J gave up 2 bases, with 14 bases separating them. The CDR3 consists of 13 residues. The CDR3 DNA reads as TGCGCCACCCAGGAGGGGGAACAAGAGACCCAGTACTTC. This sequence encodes CATQEGEQETQYF.

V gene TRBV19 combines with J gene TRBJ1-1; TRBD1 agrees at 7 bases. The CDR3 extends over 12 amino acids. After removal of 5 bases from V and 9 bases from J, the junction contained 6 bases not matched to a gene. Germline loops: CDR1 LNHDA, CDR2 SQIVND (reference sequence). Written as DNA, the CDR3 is TGTGCCAGTAGTCGGGACAGCAGTAAAGCTTTCTTT. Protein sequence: CASSRDSSKAFF.

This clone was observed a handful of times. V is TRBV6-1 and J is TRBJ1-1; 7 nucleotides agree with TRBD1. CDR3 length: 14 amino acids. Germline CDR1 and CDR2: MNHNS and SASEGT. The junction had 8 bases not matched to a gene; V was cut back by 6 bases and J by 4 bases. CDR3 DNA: TGTGCCAGCAGCCCCGACAGGGTTGTCACTGAAGCTTTCTTT. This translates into CASSPDRVVTEAFF.

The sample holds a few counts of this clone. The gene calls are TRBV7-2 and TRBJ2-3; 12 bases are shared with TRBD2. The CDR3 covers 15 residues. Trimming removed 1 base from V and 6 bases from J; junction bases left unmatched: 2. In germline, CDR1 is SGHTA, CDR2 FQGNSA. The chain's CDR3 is CASSLVLAGGDTQYF. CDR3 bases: TGTGCCAGCAGCTTAGTGCTAGCGGGGGGGGATACGCAGTATTTT.

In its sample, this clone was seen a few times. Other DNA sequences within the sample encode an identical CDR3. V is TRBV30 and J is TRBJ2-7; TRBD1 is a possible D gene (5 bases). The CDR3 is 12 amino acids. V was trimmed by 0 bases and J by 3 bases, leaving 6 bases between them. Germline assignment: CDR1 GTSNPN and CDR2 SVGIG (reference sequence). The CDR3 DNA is TGTGCCTGGAGTGTTAGGGGCTACGAGCAGTACTTC. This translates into CAWSVRGYEQYF.

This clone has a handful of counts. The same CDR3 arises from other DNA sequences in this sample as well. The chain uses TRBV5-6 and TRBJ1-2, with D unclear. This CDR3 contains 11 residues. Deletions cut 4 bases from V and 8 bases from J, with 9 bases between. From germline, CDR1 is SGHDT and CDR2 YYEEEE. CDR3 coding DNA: TGTGCCAGCAGCCTCGTAGGGGGCTACACCTTC. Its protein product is CASSLVGGYTF.

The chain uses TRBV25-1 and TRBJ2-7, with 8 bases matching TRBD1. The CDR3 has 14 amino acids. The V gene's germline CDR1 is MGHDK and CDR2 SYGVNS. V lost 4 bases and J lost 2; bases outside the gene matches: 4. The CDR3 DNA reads TGTGCCAGCAGTGCAAGGGACAGGCCCTACGAGCAGTACTTC. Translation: CASSARDRPYEQYF.

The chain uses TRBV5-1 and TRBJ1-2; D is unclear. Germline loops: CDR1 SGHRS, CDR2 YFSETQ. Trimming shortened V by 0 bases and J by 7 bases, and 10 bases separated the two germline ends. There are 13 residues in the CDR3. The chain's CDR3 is CASSLVGSGGYTF. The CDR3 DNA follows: TGCGCCAGCAGCTTGGTCGGGTCGGGTGGCTACACCTTC.

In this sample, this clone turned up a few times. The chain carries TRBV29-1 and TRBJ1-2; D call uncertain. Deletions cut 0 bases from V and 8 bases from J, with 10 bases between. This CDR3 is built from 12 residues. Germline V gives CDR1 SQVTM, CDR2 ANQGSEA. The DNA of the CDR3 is TGCAGCGTTGAAGAGCCAGGACGCGGCTACACCTTC. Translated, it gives CSVEEPGRGYTF.

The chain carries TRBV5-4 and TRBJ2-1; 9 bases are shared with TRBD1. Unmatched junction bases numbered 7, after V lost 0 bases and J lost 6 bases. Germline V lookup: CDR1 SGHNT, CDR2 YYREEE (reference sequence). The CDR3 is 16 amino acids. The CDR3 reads CASSLGTQGARNEQFF. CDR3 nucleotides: TGTGCCAGCAGCTTGGGAACACAGGGGGCGCGCAATGAGCAGTTCTTC.

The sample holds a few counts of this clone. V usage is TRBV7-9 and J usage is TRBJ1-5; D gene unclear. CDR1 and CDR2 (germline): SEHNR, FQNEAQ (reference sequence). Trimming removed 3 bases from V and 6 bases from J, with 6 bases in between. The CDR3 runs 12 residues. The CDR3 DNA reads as TGTGCCAGCAGCTTGATGGGTCAGCCCCAGCATTTT. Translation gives CASSLMGQPQHF.

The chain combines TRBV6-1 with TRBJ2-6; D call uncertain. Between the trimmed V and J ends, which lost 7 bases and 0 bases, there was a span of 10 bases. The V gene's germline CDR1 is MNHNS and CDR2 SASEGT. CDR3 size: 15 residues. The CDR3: CASIPPNSGANVLTF. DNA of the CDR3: TGTGCCAGCATTCCTCCGAACTCTGGGGCCAACGTCCTGACTTTC.

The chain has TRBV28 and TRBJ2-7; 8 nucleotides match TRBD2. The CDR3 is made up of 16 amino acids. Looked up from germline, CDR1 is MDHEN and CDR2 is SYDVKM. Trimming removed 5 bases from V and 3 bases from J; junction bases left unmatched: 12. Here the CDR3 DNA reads TGTGCCAGCAGTACGGGGGGAGCGGGGGATGGCTACGAGCAGTACTTC. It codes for CASSTGGAGDGYEQYF.

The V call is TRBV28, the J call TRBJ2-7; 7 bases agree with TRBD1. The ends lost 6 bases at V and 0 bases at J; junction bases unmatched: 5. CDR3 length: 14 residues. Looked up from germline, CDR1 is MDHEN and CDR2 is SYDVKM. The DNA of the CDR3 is TGTGCCAGCAGCACGGGACAGTACTCCTACGAGCAGTACTTC. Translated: CASSTGQYSYEQYF.

The CDR3 DNA reads TGTGCCAGCAGCCCCAGGGCCAGGGGGCTTAATGGCTACACCTTC. Its protein is CASSPRARGLNGYTF. The chain carries TRBV7-9 and TRBJ1-2; 8 bases line up with TRBD1. This CDR3 contains 15 residues. The germline V gene has CDR1 SEHNR and CDR2 FQNEAQ (reference sequence). V lost 5 bases to trimming and J lost 6 bases; unmatched junction nucleotides: 11.

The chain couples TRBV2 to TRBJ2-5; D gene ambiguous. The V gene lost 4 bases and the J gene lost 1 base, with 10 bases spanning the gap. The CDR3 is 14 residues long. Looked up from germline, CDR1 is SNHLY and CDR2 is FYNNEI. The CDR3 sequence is CASSGPTGQETQYF. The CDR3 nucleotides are TGTGCCAGCAGTGGCCCAACGGGCCAAGAGACCCAGTACTTC.

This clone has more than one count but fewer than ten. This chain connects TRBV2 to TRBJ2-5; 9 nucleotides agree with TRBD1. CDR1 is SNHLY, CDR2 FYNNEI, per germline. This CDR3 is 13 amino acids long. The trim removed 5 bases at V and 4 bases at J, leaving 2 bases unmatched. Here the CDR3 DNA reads TGTGCCAGCAGTCTGACAGGGGGAGAGACCCAGTACTTC. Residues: CASSLTGGETQYF.

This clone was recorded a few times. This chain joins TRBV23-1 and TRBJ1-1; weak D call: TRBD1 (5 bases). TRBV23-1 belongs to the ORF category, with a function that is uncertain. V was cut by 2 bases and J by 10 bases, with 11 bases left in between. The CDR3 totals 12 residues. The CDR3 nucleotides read TGCGCCAGCAGTCAAATGCGGGGCCGAGCTTTCTTT. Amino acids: CASSQMRGRAFF.

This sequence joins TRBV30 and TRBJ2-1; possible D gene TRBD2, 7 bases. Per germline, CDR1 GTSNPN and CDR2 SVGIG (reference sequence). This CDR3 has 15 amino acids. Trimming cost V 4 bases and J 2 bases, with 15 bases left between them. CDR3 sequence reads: CAWTNRGAPYNEQFF. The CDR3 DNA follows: TGTGCCTGGACTAATCGGGGGGCCCCCTACAATGAGCAGTTCTTC.

The chain's CDR3 is CASKSGTLTYEQYF. CDR3 bases: TGTGCCTCGAAATCCGGGACACTAACCTACGAGCAGTACTTC. The V gene is TRBV30, the J gene TRBJ2-7, with D perhaps TRBD1 (6 bases). V lost 7 bases and J 2 bases, leaving 18 bases between the germline ends. The CDR3 consists of 14 residues. Germline lookup yields CDR1 GTSNPN and CDR2 SVGIG (reference sequence).

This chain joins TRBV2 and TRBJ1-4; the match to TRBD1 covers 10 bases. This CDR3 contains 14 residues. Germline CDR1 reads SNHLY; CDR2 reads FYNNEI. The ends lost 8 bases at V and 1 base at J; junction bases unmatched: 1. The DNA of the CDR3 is TGTGCCAGCCGGGACAGGGGAACTAATGAAAAACTGTTTTTT. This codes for CASRDRGTNEKLFF.